This record looks at one T cell receptor beta chain sequence and its context. Antigen unknown. This entry is derived from a study of memory CD4+ T cells and cytomegalovirus serostatus. Study-level points and caveats: Of about 150 reported CMV TCRbeta sequences, about 67 were found in memory CD4+ repertoires. Repertoires predicted CMV serostatus with median bootstrapped AUC of approximately 0.94.

Profiling relied on immunoSEQ multiplex PCR, and the TCRdb table lists in-frame clones only, not all of them. The data contain just under 65,000 clones, approximately 71% of them singletons. The sort gate was single viable CD3+CD4+CD8-CD45RO+ cells for memory CD4+ T cells. After thawing, CD4+ T cells were positively selected. The CDR3 has 20 amino acids. The V gene lost 0 bases and the J gene lost 0 bases, with 21 bases spanning the gap. Germline V gene lookup returns CDR1 MGHRA and CDR2 YSYEKL. The receptor comes from an adult in good health and CMV-seronegative. The rearrangement joins TRBV4-1 to TRBJ1-3; tentatively, D is TRBD1 (5 bases). Specimen: memory CD4+ T cells from blood. The CDR3 DNA is TGCGCCAGCAGCCAAGATGTTAGGGGAAGGGCAACATCCTCTGGAAACACCATATATTTT. It encodes CASSQDVRGRATSSGNTIYF.